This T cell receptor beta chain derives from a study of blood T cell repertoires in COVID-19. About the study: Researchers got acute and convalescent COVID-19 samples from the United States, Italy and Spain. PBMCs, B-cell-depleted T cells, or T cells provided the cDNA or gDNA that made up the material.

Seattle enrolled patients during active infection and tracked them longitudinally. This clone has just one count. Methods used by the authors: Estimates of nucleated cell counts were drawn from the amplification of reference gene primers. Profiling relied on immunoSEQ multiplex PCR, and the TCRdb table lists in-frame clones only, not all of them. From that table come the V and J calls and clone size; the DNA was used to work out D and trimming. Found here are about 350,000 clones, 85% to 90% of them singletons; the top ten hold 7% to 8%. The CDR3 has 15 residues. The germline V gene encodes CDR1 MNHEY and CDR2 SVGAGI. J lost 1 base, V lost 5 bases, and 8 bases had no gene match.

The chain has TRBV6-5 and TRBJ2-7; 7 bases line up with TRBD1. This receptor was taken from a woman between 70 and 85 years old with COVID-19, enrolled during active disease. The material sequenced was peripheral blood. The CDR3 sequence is CASSRTGESSYEQYF. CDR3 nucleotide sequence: TGTGCCAGCAGTCGGACAGGAGAAAGTTCCTACGAGCAGTACTTC.